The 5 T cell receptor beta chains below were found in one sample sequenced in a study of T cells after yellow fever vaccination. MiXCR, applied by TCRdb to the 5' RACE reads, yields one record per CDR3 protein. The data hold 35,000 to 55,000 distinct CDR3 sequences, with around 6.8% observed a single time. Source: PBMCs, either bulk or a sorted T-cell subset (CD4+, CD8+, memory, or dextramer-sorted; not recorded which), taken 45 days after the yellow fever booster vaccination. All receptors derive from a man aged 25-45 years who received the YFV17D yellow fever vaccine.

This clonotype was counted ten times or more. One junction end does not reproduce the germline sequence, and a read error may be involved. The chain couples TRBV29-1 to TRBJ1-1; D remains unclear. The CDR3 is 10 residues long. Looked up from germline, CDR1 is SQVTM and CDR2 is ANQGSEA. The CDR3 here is CSVQAVTLIF. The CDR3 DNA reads TGCAGCGTTCAAGCTGTCACACTTATATTT.

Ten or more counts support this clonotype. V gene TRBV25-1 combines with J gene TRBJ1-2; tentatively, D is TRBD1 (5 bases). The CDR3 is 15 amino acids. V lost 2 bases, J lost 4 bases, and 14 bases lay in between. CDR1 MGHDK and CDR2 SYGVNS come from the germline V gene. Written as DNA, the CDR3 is TGTGCCAGCAGTGAAGAAGGCATGAGGGGCTATGGCTACACCTTC. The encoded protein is CASSEEGMRGYGYTF.

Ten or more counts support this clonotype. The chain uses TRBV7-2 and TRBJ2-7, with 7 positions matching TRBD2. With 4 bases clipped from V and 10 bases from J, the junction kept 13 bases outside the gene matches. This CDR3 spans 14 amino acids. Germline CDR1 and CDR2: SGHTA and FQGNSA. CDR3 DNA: TGTGCCAGCAGCTGGTTTGCGGGAGAATCGAGCCAGTACTTC. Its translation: CASSWFAGESSQYF. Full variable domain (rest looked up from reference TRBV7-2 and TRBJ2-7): GAGVSQSPSNKVTEKGKDVELRCDPISGHTALYWYRQSLGQGLEFLIYFQGNSAPDKSGLPSDRFSAERTGGSVSTLTIQRTQQEDSAVYLCASSWFAGESSQYFGPGTRLTVT.

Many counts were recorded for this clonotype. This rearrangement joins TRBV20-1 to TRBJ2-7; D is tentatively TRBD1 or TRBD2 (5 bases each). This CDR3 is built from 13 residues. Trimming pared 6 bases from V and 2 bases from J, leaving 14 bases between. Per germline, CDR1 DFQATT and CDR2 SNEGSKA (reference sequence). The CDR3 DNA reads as TGCAGTGCCCCCGGGACGTCCACCTACGAGCAGTACTTC. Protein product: CSAPGTSTYEQYF.

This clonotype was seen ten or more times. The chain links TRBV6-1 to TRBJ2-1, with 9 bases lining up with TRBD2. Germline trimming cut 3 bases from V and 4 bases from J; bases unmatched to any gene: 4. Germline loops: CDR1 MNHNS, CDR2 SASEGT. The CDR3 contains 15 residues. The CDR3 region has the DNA TGTGCCAGCAGTGACCGACTAGCGGAGTACAATGAGCAGTTCTTC. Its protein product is CASSDRLAEYNEQFF.